The 18 T cell receptor beta chains given below trace back to one sample, sequenced in a study of cytomegalovirus exposure and HLA in healthy donors. PCR employed 60 Vbeta and 13 Jbeta primers. Only in-frame clones appear in the TCRdb table, and some are missing; sequencing was by immunoSEQ multiplex PCR. Seen here are some 150,000 clones, 65% to 85% observed once, and the top ten hold less than 8%. Sequenced sample: PBMCs. The source is a middle-aged woman in good health and CMV-seropositive.

The chain links TRBV6-5 to TRBJ2-1; the match to TRBD1 covers 7 bases. The CDR3 loop spans 15 amino acids. CDR1 MNHEY and CDR2 SVGAGI come from the germline V gene. The trim removed 2 bases at V and 4 bases at J, leaving 5 bases unmatched. In DNA, the CDR3 is TGTGCCAGCAGTTACGAGGCCAGGGGGTACAATGAGCAGTTCTTC. Its translation: CASSYEARGYNEQFF.

V usage is TRBV7-2 and J usage is TRBJ1-5; the match to TRBD1 covers 7 bases. With 4 bases clipped from V and 3 bases from J, the junction kept 6 bases outside the gene matches. The V gene's germline CDR1 is SGHTA and CDR2 FQGNSA. The CDR3 loop spans 15 amino acids. The CDR3 bases are TGTGCCAGCAGCTCCGGGGGACAGTTCAATCAGCCCCAGCATTTT. Encoded protein: CASSSGGQFNQPQHF.

The chain combines TRBV7-6 with TRBJ2-5, with TRBD1 matching over 7 bases. The CDR3 has 14 residues. Germline V gives CDR1 SGHVS, CDR2 FNYEAQ. V shed 1 base, J shed 4 bases, and the junction held 3 bases outside the gene matches. The CDR3 spells CASSLGGGGETQYF. The CDR3 coding sequence is TGTGCCAGCAGCTTAGGAGGGGGCGGAGAGACCCAGTACTTC.

V gene TRBV15 combines with J gene TRBJ2-1; TRBD2 agrees at 7 bases. V was pared by 0 bases and J by 6 bases, with 5 bases of the junction left unmatched. CDR1 and CDR2 from the germline V gene are LNHNV and YYDKDF (reference sequence). This CDR3 is 15 amino acids long. The CDR3 is CATSRDPSGANEQFF. The CDR3 DNA follows: TGTGCCACCAGCAGAGATCCAAGCGGGGCCAATGAGCAGTTCTTC.

The V call is TRBV2, the J call TRBJ1-4; D is unresolved. Trimming stripped 5 bases from V and 8 bases from J, with 6 bases between. Germline loops: CDR1 SNHLY, CDR2 FYNNEI. This CDR3 has 11 amino acids. The DNA for the CDR3 is TGTGCCAGCAGTCCTAGGGAAAAACTGTTTTTT. Translation: CASSPREKLFF.

Only a few counts were recorded for this clone. The rearrangement uses TRBV7-9 and TRBJ1-5; weak D call: TRBD1 (6 bases). CDR3 length: 15 amino acids. The V and J ends lost 5 bases and 4 bases respectively, with 15 bases between them. CDR1 is SEHNR, CDR2 FQNEAQ, per germline (reference sequence). This CDR3 is CASSTEQGTNQPQHF. CDR3 nucleotide sequence: TGTGCCAGCAGCACAGAACAGGGTACTAATCAGCCCCAGCATTTT.

This rearrangement joins TRBV27 to TRBJ2-6, with 8 bases fitting TRBD1. Per germline, CDR1 MNHEY and CDR2 SMNVEV (reference sequence). The CDR3 extends over 15 amino acids. V lost 5 bases, J lost 6 bases, and 6 bases stayed unmatched. As DNA, the CDR3 is TGTGCCAGCAGTGCAGGGGGCGCGGCGGCCAACGTCCTGACTTTC. Protein: CASSAGGAAANVLTF.

The J gene is TRBJ2-1, the V gene TRBV7-9, with D maybe TRBD2 (5 bases). The germline V gene encodes CDR1 SEHNR and CDR2 FQNEAQ (reference sequence). V lost 1 base and J lost 1, with 11 bases in between. The CDR3 has 16 amino acids. The CDR3 sequence is CASSLGLSGSYNEQFF. The CDR3 DNA reads as TGTGCCAGCAGCTTAGGCTTGAGCGGATCCTACAATGAGCAGTTCTTC.

This sequence joins TRBV18 and TRBJ2-3; 8 nucleotides line up with TRBD2. After removal of 0 bases from V and 1 base from J, the junction contained 6 bases not matched to a gene. Germline V gene data show CDR1 as KGHSH and CDR2 as LQKENI. The CDR3 contains 17 residues. The CDR3 nucleotides read TGTGCCAGCTCACCACCGTTTGCGGGGGGAGGCACAGATACGCAGTATTTT. Its protein product is CASSPPFAGGGTDTQYF.

CDR3: CASSETGSSGNTIYF. CDR3 nucleotide sequence: TGTGCCAGCAGCGAAACGGGGAGCTCTGGAAACACCATATATTTT. V and J are TRBV9 and TRBJ1-3; D call uncertain. Deletions cut 3 bases from V and 0 bases from J, with 10 bases between. The CDR3 length is 15 residues. Germline lookup yields CDR1 SGDLS and CDR2 YYNGEE. Looking up the rest from reference TRBV9 and TRBJ1-3 gives the full variable domain: DSGVTQTPKHLITATGQRVTLRCSPRSGDLSVYWYQQSLDQGLQFLIQYYNGEERAKGNILERFSAQQFPDLHSELNLSSLELGDSALYFCASSETGSSGNTIYFGEGSWLTVV.

The chain joins TRBV6-6 to TRBJ1-3; 12 nucleotides match TRBD1. Trimming took 7 bases from V and 0 from J; bases not matched to a gene: 4. CDR3 length: 16 amino acids. Germline CDR1 is MNHNY and CDR2 is SVGAGI (reference sequence). CDR3 nucleotide sequence: TGTGCCAGCATACCGGGACAGGGGGCCTCTGGAAACACCATATATTTT. Translation gives CASIPGQGASGNTIYF.

The rearrangement links TRBV9 to TRBJ1-3; the D gene is possibly TRBD1 (6 bases). The CDR3 spans 15 residues. Germline V CDR1 and CDR2: SGDLS, YYNGEE. Trimming stripped 4 bases from V and 4 bases from J, with 15 bases between. The CDR3 protein is CASSNPRTVGNTIYF. In DNA form, the CDR3 reads TGTGCCAGCAGCAATCCAAGGACAGTCGGAAACACCATATATTTT.

In DNA, the CDR3 is TGTGCCAGCTCACCACGGGCAGCAGCTGCCACAGATACGCAGTATTTT. Its protein product is CASSPRAAAATDTQYF. This chain links TRBV18 with TRBJ2-3; D unresolved. CDR3 length: 16 amino acids. Germline CDR1 reads KGHSH; CDR2 reads LQKENI. With 1 base removed from V and 2 bases from J, the gap between germline ends came to 13 bases.

This chain connects TRBV6-5 to TRBJ1-1, with a possible D match to TRBD1 (5 bases). Trimming removed 4 bases at V and 4 bases at J, with 19 bases between. The CDR3 is made up of 16 amino acids. Germline-derived CDR1 and CDR2 are MNHEY and SVGAGI. The chain's CDR3 is CASSSQGSSRSTEAFF. Here the CDR3 DNA reads TGTGCCAGCAGTTCGCAGGGTTCCTCAAGGTCCACTGAAGCTTTCTTT.

The J gene is TRBJ1-1, the V gene TRBV7-3; TRBD1 matches 10 bases. The CDR3 loop spans 15 amino acids. J was trimmed by 6 bases and V by 4 bases; bases with no gene match: 8. The germline V gene encodes CDR1 SGHTA and CDR2 FQGTGA. The CDR3 reads CASSSRTGGLPEAFF. The CDR3 DNA is TGTGCCAGCAGCTCTCGGACAGGGGGTCTCCCTGAAGCTTTCTTT.

The V gene is TRBV5-6, the J gene TRBJ1-2; a possible D gene is TRBD1 (5 bases). V dropped 3 bases and J dropped 8 bases, with 14 bases sitting between them. The CDR3 runs 13 residues. Germline CDR1 SGHDT, CDR2 YYEEEE. The CDR3 is CASSSRRESGYTF. CDR3 DNA sequence: TGTGCCAGCAGCTCTCGCAGGGAAAGCGGCTACACCTTC.

In DNA form, the CDR3 reads TGTGCCAGCAGTGGGGGTTTGGGACAGCCTTTTGGCTACACCTTC. Protein sequence: CASSGGLGQPFGYTF. This chain joins TRBV6-1 and TRBJ1-2; 7 nucleotides match TRBD1. V dropped 4 bases and J dropped 7; count of bases not matched to a gene: 12. There are 15 residues in the CDR3. The germline V gene has CDR1 MNHNS and CDR2 SASEGT.

The chain carries TRBV2 and TRBJ2-3, with TRBD1 matching over 9 bases. The length of the CDR3 is 13 residues. V trimming: 8 bases; J trimming: 5 bases; junction bases outside the gene matches: 5. CDR1 is SNHLY and CDR2 is FYNNEI in the germline V gene. DNA of the CDR3: TGTGCCAGCGCGGGACAGGGTATAGATACGCAGTATTTT. It specifies CASAGQGIDTQYF.